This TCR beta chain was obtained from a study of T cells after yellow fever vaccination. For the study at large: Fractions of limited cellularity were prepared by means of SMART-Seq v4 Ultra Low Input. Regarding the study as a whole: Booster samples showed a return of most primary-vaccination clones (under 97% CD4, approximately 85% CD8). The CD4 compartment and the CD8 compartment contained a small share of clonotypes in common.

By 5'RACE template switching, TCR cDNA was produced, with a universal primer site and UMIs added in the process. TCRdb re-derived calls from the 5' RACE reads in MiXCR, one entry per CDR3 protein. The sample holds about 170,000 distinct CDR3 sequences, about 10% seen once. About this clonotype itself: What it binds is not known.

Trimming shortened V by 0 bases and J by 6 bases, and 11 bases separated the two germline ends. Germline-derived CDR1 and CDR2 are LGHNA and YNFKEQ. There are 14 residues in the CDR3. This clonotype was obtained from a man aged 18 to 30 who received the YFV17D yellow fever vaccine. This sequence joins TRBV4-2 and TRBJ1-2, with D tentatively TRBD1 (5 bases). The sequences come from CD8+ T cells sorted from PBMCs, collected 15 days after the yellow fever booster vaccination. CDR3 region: CASSQEGRGHGYTF. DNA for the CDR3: TGTGCCAGCAGCCAAGAAGGGCGGGGACATGGCTACACCTTC.